The rows below give T cell receptor beta chains drawn from one sample of a study of cytomegalovirus exposure and HLA in healthy donors. TCRdb keeps only in-frame clones here, not all; method: immunoSEQ multiplex PCR. This sample carries 160,000 or so clones, 81% of them seen once, and the ten largest clones take around 1.3%. The sequenced sample was PBMCs. These receptors originate from a middle-aged man in good health and CMV-seropositive. CDR3s include the opening cysteine and the closing phenylalanine or tryptophan. D genes are given only for firm matches. The listing skips clone size in some rows; elsewhere it reads once, few, many or a size class.

.	TRBV9	.	TRBJ2-1	TGTGCCAGCACCAGGGGAGCAGATATCACCTACAATGAGCAGTTCTTC	CASTRGADITYNEQFF
TRBD1	TRBV11-1	.	TRBJ1-4	TGTGCCAGCAGCTTCGCGACAGGGAAGAAGACTAATGAAAAACTGTTTTTT	CASSFATGKKTNEKLFF
TRBD1	TRBV4-2	.	TRBJ1-4	TGTGCCAGCAGCCAAGGGACAGGGGGAACAACTAATGAAAAACTGTTTTTT	CASSQGTGGTTNEKLFF
TRBD1	TRBV28	once	TRBJ1-2	TGTGCCAGCAGTTTTCCCGGGACAGCAACCTTCGGCTACACCTTC	CASSFPGTATFGYTF
.	TRBV6-5	.	TRBJ1-2	TGTGCCAGCAGGTCCCCCGGCAGGTCTTTCGGCTACACCTTC	CASRSPGRSFGYTF
.	TRBV28	few	TRBJ2-7	TGTGCCAGCAGAATTCAGGGATTGCACGAGCAGTACTTC	CASRIQGLHEQYF
TRBD1	TRBV29-1	.	TRBJ1-2	TGCAGCGTTGAGGTTGAGGTGACAGGGCTTGATGGCTACACCTTC	CSVEVEVTGLDGYTF
.	TRBV30	.	TRBJ1-1	TGTGCCTGGAGTCTACAGGGCGGATCTGAAGCTTTCTTT	CAWSLQGGSEAFF
TRBD1	TRBV30	.	TRBJ2-7	TGTGCCTGGAGTCGACAGGGGTACGAGCAGTACTTC	CAWSRQGYEQYF
.	TRBV4-1	.	TRBJ2-7	TGCGCCAGCAGCCAAGAGGAGGGCCTTTCTATGGCCGAGCAGTACTTC	CASSQEEGLSMAEQYF
TRBD1	TRBV6-6	.	TRBJ1-5	TGTGCCAGCAGTTACCAGGGGGCTCAGCCCCAGCATTTT	CASSYQGAQPQHF
.	TRBV2	.	TRBJ2-3	TGTGCCAGCAGTGAAGCATCGTGGGGCGAAGTAGGAGATACGCAGTATTTT	CASSEASWGEVGDTQYF
TRBD1	TRBV28	.	TRBJ2-7	TGTGCCAGCAGTTCACCCGGGACAGGGGGAAACGAGCAGTACTTC	CASSSPGTGGNEQYF
.	TRBV6-1	.	TRBJ2-7	TGTGCCACCTTCCGACAGCTACCGGGTGACGAGCAGTACTTC	CATFRQLPGDEQYF
.	TRBV2	.	TRBJ2-4	TGTGCCAGCACCCGAGAGGTCCATACCATTCAGTACTTC	CASTREVHTIQYF
.	TRBV29-1	.	TRBJ1-2	TGCAGCGTTGAGGAGATAAGCTCCCAGGGCTACACCTTC	CSVEEISSQGYTF
.	TRBV5-4	.	TRBJ1-3	TGTGCCAGCTCCTTCCCAGGTGGAAACACCATATATTTT	CASSFPGGNTIYF
.	TRBV2	.	TRBJ1-1	TGTGCCAGCAGTGCGGAGCAGAACACTGAAGCTTTCTTT	CASSAEQNTEAFF
TRBD1	TRBV6-5	few	TRBJ1-6	TGTGCCAGCAGTTACTCGGACAGGGAAAATTCACCCCTCCACTTT	CASSYSDRENSPLHF
.	TRBV11-2	few	TRBJ1-5	TGTGCCAGCAGCTTAGATCAGGGACAGCCCCAGCATTTT	CASSLDQGQPQHF
TRBD1	TRBV7-2	.	TRBJ2-7	TGTGCCAGCAGCTCTCGGACAGGAACGACCTACGAGCAGTACTTC	CASSSRTGTTYEQYF
.	TRBV6-5	once	TRBJ1-1	TGTGCCAGCAGTTACTCGACTGGTGAAGCTTTCTTT	CASSYSTGEAFF
TRBD1	TRBV5-4	.	TRBJ1-1	TGTGCCAGCAGCTTGGGACAGGGGGGGATACCTGAAGCTTTCTTT	CASSLGQGGIPEAFF
TRBD1	TRBV28	.	TRBJ1-2	TGTGCCAGCGACGACCCTACAGGGGTCTATGGCTACACCTTC	CASDDPTGVYGYTF